This T cell receptor beta chain was captured by sequencing in a study of blood T cell repertoires in COVID-19. Background on the study: Some COVID-19 samples were acute and others convalescent; all came from the United States, Italy and Spain. From T cells, B-cell-depleted T cells, or PBMCs came the material, which was cDNA or gDNA.

While infection was still active, Seattle patients were enrolled and then followed longitudinally. Trimming took off 0 bases at V and 0 bases at J, with 10 bases between the two ends. This CDR3 has 16 amino acids. Germline-derived CDR1 and CDR2 are LNHDA and SQIVND (reference sequence). This clone has a single count. Source study methods: Amplified reference gene primers provided the basis for estimating nucleated cell counts. The repertoire was sequenced with immunoSEQ multiplex PCR; TCRdb's copy has only in-frame clones and lacks some. V and J calls and clone size are copied from that table; D and trimming were computed from the DNA. The sample consists of 84,000 or so clones, roughly 78% of them appearing once.

The TCR comes from a man in his fifties or sixties with COVID-19, enrolled during active disease. This chain connects TRBV19 to TRBJ2-3; D perhaps matches TRBD1 (5 bases). Sequencing was carried out using peripheral blood. The CDR3 loop reads CASSIDGAASTDTQYF. CDR3 in DNA: TGTGCCAGTAGTATAGATGGGGCGGCTAGCACAGATACGCAGTATTTT.